This T cell receptor (beta chain) was sequenced for a study of preoperative IRX-2 immunotherapy in early breast cancer. V was trimmed by 7 bases and J by 1 base, leaving 13 bases between them. CDR1 and CDR2 (germline): MNHGY, SAAAGT. The CDR3 consists of 14 residues. This clone came up a few times. Treatment reported: preoperative locoregional IRX-2 cytokine immunotherapy. This phase Ib study tested locoregional IRX-2 cytokine immunotherapy given before surgery. Only in-frame clones appear in the TCRdb table, and some are missing; sequencing was by immunoSEQ multiplex PCR. The sample lists a few thousand clones; about 80% were seen once.

The clonotype was recovered from a human donor with breast cancer. The gene calls are TRBV6-8 and TRBJ1-1; D gene uncertain. Sequenced material: tumor tissue, taken after IRX-2 immunotherapy. CDR3 sequence reads: CASKSQRGNTEAFF. In DNA form, the CDR3 reads TGTGCCAGCAAGTCTCAGCGAGGGAACACTGAAGCTTTCTTT.